This TCR beta chain originates from a study of technical replicates of blood from several donors (TCRdb year 2017). The method was the immunoSEQ multiplex PCR assay. TCRdb retrieved this table from immuneACCESS and kept in-frame rearrangements only. Not all clones are present; in checked studies, unresolved V genes account for under half, and no reason is known for the remainder. The table for this sample lists around 100,000 clones; 85% to 95% of them were counted only once. The ten largest clones represent around 0.35% of the sample. A note on this clone: It has no known antigen specificity. No quality values exist for individual bases; no much larger clone is one base distant.

V is trimmed back by 0 bases and J by 5 bases, and the junction contains 3 bases that no gene match accounts for. The germline V gene sets CDR1 to MGHRA and CDR2 to YSYEKL. The CDR3 goes from the cysteine to the phenylalanine over 15 residues. Only the CDR3 region is kept as DNA, spanning 45 bases read in frame from base 1. The sequencing input was T cells isolated from PBMCs. The chain couples TRBV4-1 to TRBJ2-1; 8 middle bases align to TRBD2. The sequence was obtained from a human donor in good health. CDR3 reads: CASSQEIAGNNEQFF. At the DNA level, the sequence is TGCGCCAGCAGCCAAGAGATAGCGGGGAACAATGAGCAGTTCTTC.